The rows below give T cell receptor beta chains drawn from one sample of a study of blood T cell repertoires in COVID-19. Sequencing was performed with immunoSEQ multiplex PCR; in TCRdb, only in-frame clones are kept and a portion is missing. Among fewer than 80,000 clones, 88% were seen once, and the ten largest hold about 21%. Sequencing used peripheral blood. These receptor sequences come from a human donor in a cohort sampled during active COVID-19. The CDR3 runs from the conserved cysteine through the conserved F or W. Each record gives: V gene, clone size, D gene, J gene, CDR3 DNA, CDR3 protein. D genes are given only for firm matches. Rows give clone size only sometimes, using once, few, many, or a class for an expanded clone.

TRBV19	-	-	TRBJ1-3	TGTGCCAGTAGTGCACACAGGGCTGGAAACACCATATATTTT	CASSAHRAGNTIYF
TRBV7-2	-	TRBD2	TRBJ2-5	TGTGCCAGCAGCTTAGGAGCGGGGGGGCTGGAGACCCAGTACTTC	CASSLGAGGLETQYF
TRBV14	-	TRBD2	TRBJ2-1	TGTGCCAGCAGCCAAGCTAGCGGAGCCAATGAGCAGTTCTTC	CASSQASGANEQFF
TRBV7-2	-	-	TRBJ2-3	TGTGCCAGTGGAGGTAGGCGCACAGATACGCAGTATTTT	CASGGRRTDTQYF
TRBV5-8	-	TRBD1	TRBJ1-4	TGTGCCAGCAGCGAACAGGGGCTAGGTGAAAAACTGTTTTTT	CASSEQGLGEKLFF
TRBV24-1	-	TRBD2	TRBJ2-7	TGTGCCACCAGTGAGGCCCGGGGGGATCTAGGGCAGTACTTC	CATSEARGDLGQYF
TRBV7-3	-	TRBD2	TRBJ2-2	TGTGCCAGCAGCTTAAAGGGACTAGCGGGACGGACCGGGGAGCTGTTTTTT	CASSLKGLAGRTGELFF
TRBV28	-	-	TRBJ2-7	TGTGCCAGCAGTTTAGCAGGGACCTACGAGCAGTACTTC	CASSLAGTYEQYF
TRBV19	-	-	TRBJ1-3	TGTGCCAGTAACCAGGACTCTGGAAACACCATATATTTT	CASNQDSGNTIYF
TRBV19	-	-	TRBJ2-3	TGTGCCAGTAAGTCCGGGTACACAGATACGCAGTATTTT	CASKSGYTDTQYF
TRBV19	-	TRBD1	TRBJ2-7	TGTGCCAGTAGCGGGCTCGACAGGGGATCCTACGAGCAGTACTTC	CASSGLDRGSYEQYF
TRBV5-1	-	TRBD1	TRBJ1-2	TGCGCCAGCAGCTTGGGGAGTCAGGGGGCAGTCTATGGCTACACCTTC	CASSLGSQGAVYGYTF
TRBV6-5	-	-	TRBJ1-3	TGTGCCAGCAGTTACTCGCCACTTAGCTCTGGAAACACCATATATTTT	CASSYSPLSSGNTIYF
TRBV18	-	-	TRBJ2-5	TGTGCCAGCTCAGTTAGACCGGGTCCTCAAGAGACCCAGTACTTC	CASSVRPGPQETQYF
TRBV29-1	-	TRBD1	TRBJ2-7	TGCAGCGCCAGGGGGTCGGACTACGAGCAGTACTTC	CSARGSDYEQYF
TRBV19	few	-	TRBJ2-1	TGTGCCAGTAGTATCAGGGATGAGCAGTTCTTC	CASSIRDEQFF
TRBV27	few	-	TRBJ1-2	TGTGCCAGCAGTTTATCCGGGGTGGGTGGCTACACCTTC	CASSLSGVGGYTF
TRBV28	once	TRBD2	TRBJ2-5	TGTGCCAGCAGTTTTGTGGGAGGGCGGGTCCAAGAGACCCAGTACTTC	CASSFVGGRVQETQYF
TRBV15	few	-	TRBJ1-1	TGTGCCACCAGCAGTCGAGCCAGGGCGAACACTGAAGCTTTCTTT	CATSSRARANTEAFF
TRBV9	-	-	TRBJ2-7	TGTGCCAGCAGCGTCGCGGACAGAACCGAGCAGTACTTC	CASSVADRTEQYF
TRBV6-4	-	-	TRBJ1-5	TGTGCCAGCAGTGGCGGGAAGGGCATAAGGCAGCCCCAGCATTTT	CASSGGKGIRQPQHF
TRBV19	-	TRBD2	TRBJ2-7	TGTGCCAGTAGTTCCATAGCGGGGGCCACCGGTTACGAGCAGTACTTC	CASSSIAGATGYEQYF
TRBV20-1	-	TRBD2	TRBJ2-7	TGCAGTGCTAGTTCCAGCGGGGGTCTCGAGCAGTACTTC	CSASSSGGLEQYF
TRBV5-1	few	TRBD1	TRBJ2-5	TGCGCCAGCAGCTTTGGGGGGACAGGGGGAGAGACCCAGTACTTC	CASSFGGTGGETQYF
TRBV3-1/TRBV3-2	-	-	TRBJ1-3	TGTGCCAGCAGCCTTTCCACAACGACAGTCAGCTCTGGAAACACCATATATTTT	CASSLSTTTVSSGNTIYF
TRBV28	-	-	TRBJ1-1	TGTGCCAGCAGTTTTAACACCTTGAACACTGAAGCTTTCTTT	CASSFNTLNTEAFF
TRBV11-2	-	-	TRBJ1-4	TGTGCCAGCAGCTTACAGGGAGGCAGAGAAAAACTGTTTTTT	CASSLQGGREKLFF
TRBV4-3	-	-	TRBJ1-5	TGCGCCAGCAGCCGATCAGTTTATAGCAATCAGCCCCAGCATTTT	CASSRSVYSNQPQHF
TRBV29-1	-	-	TRBJ2-3	TGCAGTAGCGGAGTCACAGATACGCAGTATTTT	CSSGVTDTQYF
TRBV28	-	-	TRBJ1-1	TGTGCCAGCAGTTTAGGCAGGGGCACTGAAGCTTTCTTT	CASSLGRGTEAFF
TRBV2	-	-	TRBJ1-2	TGTGCCAGCAGTGATAGAAGTGGCTACACCTTC	CASSDRSGYTF